Listed below are T cell receptor beta chains from one sample, sequenced in a study of blood T cells in healthy people across ages. One entry per CDR3 protein results from TCRdb running MiXCR on the 5' RACE reads. The sample has fewer than 1.5 million distinct CDR3 sequences, about 43% seen once. The sample was blood. Every receptor here comes from a woman aged 18-29 years in good health. The CDR3 runs from the conserved cysteine through the conserved F or W. The order of the fields is J gene, V gene, clone size, D gene, CDR3 protein, CDR3 DNA. The D gene is left open where the match is weak. Clone sizes are given selectively: once, few, many, or a class where the clone is expanded.

TRBJ2-3 TRBV7-2 many - CASSLLGGATDTQYF TGTGCCAGCAGCTTACTCGGCGGGGCCACAGATACGCAGTATTTT
TRBJ2-7 TRBV5-1 - TRBD2 CASSFQNGEGSYEQYF TGCGCCAGCAGTTTCCAAAATGGGGAGGGGTCCTACGAGCAGTACTTC
TRBJ1-1 TRBV28 once - CASGSGMPFEAFF TGTGCCAGCGGATCCGGAATGCCCTTCGAAGCTTTCTTT
TRBJ1-4 TRBV27 - - CASRQGANEKLFF TGTGCCAGCAGACAGGGAGCTAATGAAAAACTGTTTTTT
TRBJ1-2 TRBV2 - TRBD1 CASSGRQGAYGYTF TGTGCCAGCAGTGGCAGACAGGGGGCGTATGGCTACACCTTC
TRBJ2-3 TRBV20-1 few - CSAYRAVATDTQYF TGCAGTGCCTACCGAGCGGTTGCGACAGATACGCAGTATTTT
TRBJ1-2 TRBV3-1 - TRBD1 CASSRDRGVSGYTF TGTGCCAGCAGCAGAGACAGGGGGGTCTCTGGCTACACCTTC
TRBJ2-5 TRBV29-1 - TRBD1 CSGSGQGQETQYF TGCAGCGGTTCCGGACAGGGACAAGAGACCCAGTACTTC
TRBJ1-2 TRBV6-5 - - CASSPGGGAYGNTF TGTGCCAGCAGCCCTGGGGGGGGCGCGTATGGCAACACCTTC
TRBJ1-2 TRBV10-3 few - CAISDARAGYGYTF TGTGCCATCAGTGATGCCAGGGCGGGCTATGGCTACACCTTC
TRBJ1-4 TRBV28 few - CASLDRSNEKLFF TGTGCCAGCCTGGACAGATCAAATGAAAAACTGTTTTTT
TRBJ1-2 TRBV27 - TRBD1 CASSPGDRFNYGYTF TGTGCCAGCAGTCCTGGGGACAGATTTAACTATGGCTACACCTTC
TRBJ2-2 TRBV7-9 - TRBD1 CVWKRGQGARDTGELFF TGTGTCTGGAAGAGGGGACAGGGGGCGCGAGACACCGGGGAGCTGTTTTTT
TRBJ2-1 TRBV6-1 - TRBD2 CASRILAPVGGEQFF TGTGCCAGCAGGATACTAGCGCCGGTTGGGGGTGAGCAGTTCTTC
TRBJ2-1 TRBV14 - - CASSTRDPSSSYHEQFF TGTGCCAGCAGCACCCGGGACCCTAGCAGCTCCTACCATGAGCAGTTCTTC
TRBJ2-7 TRBV4-1 many - CASSQGPYRSYEQYF TGCGCCAGCAGCCAAGGTCCTTATCGATCCTACGAGCAGTACTTC
TRBJ1-5 TRBV20-1 - - CSAFRDKGTYQPQHF TGCAGTGCCTTCAGGGACAAAGGGACATATCAGCCCCAGCATTTT
TRBJ1-2 TRBV27 few - CASSFIGDSYGYTF TGTGCCAGCAGTTTTATAGGGGATAGCTATGGCTACACCTTC
TRBJ2-3 TRBV6-5 - - CASTSPGGDTQYF TGTGCCAGCACCAGCCCTGGGGGGGATACGCAGTATTTT
TRBJ1-5 TRBV14 few - CASSQPGRSNQPQHF TGTGCCAGCAGCCAACCGGGACGAAGCAATCAGCCCCAGCATTTT
TRBJ2-4 TRBV20-1 - - CSARGGTVYEQYF TGCAGTGCTAGAGGCGGGACAGTGTATGAGCAGTACTTC
TRBJ2-1 TRBV12-3/TRBV12-4 - - CASGLGDGRYNEQFF TGTGCCAGCGGATTAGGGGACGGACGGTACAATGAGCAGTTCTTC
TRBJ2-6 TRBV3-1 few TRBD1 CASKTGVLPSGANVLTF TGTGCCAGCAAAACAGGGGTCCTCCCCTCTGGGGCCAACGTCCTGACTTTC
TRBJ2-1 TRBV9 - TRBD2 CASSVANGGSSYNEQFF TGTGCCAGCAGTGTAGCTAACGGCGGGAGTAGCTACAATGAGCAGTTCTTC
TRBJ2-7 TRBV20-1 few - CSAESPYEQYF TGCAGTGCTGAGAGCCCCTACGAGCAGTACTTC
TRBJ2-1 TRBV4-1 few TRBD2 CASSQAVTVAGVYNEQFF TGCGCCAGCAGCCAGGCGGTAACCGTAGCGGGAGTTTACAATGAGCAGTTCTTC
TRBJ1-2 TRBV6-1 - - CASREGVYGYTF TGTGCCAGCAGAGAAGGGGTCTATGGCTACACCTTC
TRBJ2-1 TRBV20-1 once TRBD2 CSGAASGGHNEQFF TGCAGTGGGGCGGCGAGCGGGGGGCACAATGAGCAGTTCTTC
TRBJ2-7 TRBV2 - - CASKVSPYEQYF TGTGCCAGCAAGGTCAGCCCCTACGAGCAGTACTTC
TRBJ1-2 TRBV3-1 few TRBD1 CASSAAGTGRESNYGYTF TGTGCCAGCAGCGCCGCCGGGACAGGGAGAGAGTCTAACTATGGCTACACCTTC
TRBJ2-7 TRBV10-3 - - CAISLGYEQYF TGTGCCATCAGTTTAGGGTACGAGCAGTACTTC
TRBJ2-1 TRBV12-3/TRBV12-4 - - CASNAAGTNEQFF TGTGCCAGCAATGCCGCGGGGACCAATGAGCAGTTCTTC
TRBJ1-1 TRBV14 - - CASGGTGTVEAFF TGTGCCAGCGGGGGAACAGGGACCGTGGAAGCTTTCTTT
TRBJ2-3 TRBV5-1 many - CASSLRQSDTQYF TGCGCCAGCAGCCTACGCCAGTCGGATACGCAGTATTTT
TRBJ2-5 TRBV11-1 many - CASSLGTREQYF TGTGCCAGCAGCTTGGGGACGAGGGAGCAGTACTTC
TRBJ2-7 TRBV6-2/TRBV6-3 - - CASSYPGTGYEQYF TGTGCCAGCAGTTACCCAGGGACTGGCTACGAGCAGTACTTC
TRBJ2-5 TRBV5-1 - - CASSSQGSNKQYF TGCGCCAGCAGCTCCCAGGGGTCTAACAAGCAGTACTTC
TRBJ2-2 TRBV5-1 - TRBD1 CASSLRGSGGNTGELFF TGCGCCAGCAGCTTGAGAGGCTCAGGGGGCAACACCGGGGAGCTGTTTTTT
TRBJ1-6 TRBV14 - TRBD1 CASSQQDRALHF TGTGCCAGCAGCCAACAGGACAGGGCCCTCCACTTT
TRBJ1-4 TRBV20-1 - TRBD1 CSASRTGYLEKLFF TGCAGTGCTAGTAGGACAGGCTATCTTGAAAAACTGTTTTTT
TRBJ2-3 TRBV24-1 - - CATSAQGMPDTQYF TGTGCCACCAGTGCCCAAGGGATGCCAGATACGCAGTATTTT
TRBJ2-3 TRBV12-3/TRBV12-4 - - CASSMDSTDTQYF TGTGCCAGCAGTATGGATAGCACAGATACGCAGTATTTT
TRBJ2-1 TRBV5-1 - - CASSFERQGSENEQFF TGCGCCAGCAGCTTCGAACGGCAGGGGTCGGAAAATGAGCAGTTCTTC
TRBJ1-4 TRBV20-1 - - CSASDRKNFGNEKLFF -
TRBJ2-1 TRBV4-3 - TRBD2 CASSRDLPGTSPYNEQFF TGCGCCAGCAGCCGCGACCTCCCCGGGACTAGCCCCTACAATGAGCAGTTCTTC
TRBJ1-6 TRBV7-3 once - CASSPGGVQNSPLHF TGTGCCAGCAGCCCGGGCGGGGTCCAGAATTCACCCCTCCACTTT
TRBJ2-3 TRBV5-1 - - CASSLAPAGNTDTQYF TGCGCCAGCAGCTTGGCCCCCGCGGGAAACACAGATACGCAGTATTTT
TRBJ2-7 TRBV12-3/TRBV12-4 - TRBD2 CASRPPGLAEHSYNEQYF TGTGCCAGCAGACCACCGGGACTAGCGGAGCACTCCTACAATGAGCAGTACTTC
TRBJ2-7 TRBV6-5 few - CASSYLLGHEQYF TGTGCCAGCAGTTACCTGTTAGGGCACGAGCAGTACTTC
TRBJ1-4 TRBV6-5 - - CASSYDGSTNEKLFF TGTGCCAGCAGTTACGACGGATCCACTAATGAAAAACTGTTTTTT
TRBJ1-2 TRBV4-1 once - CASSQGLTRAESNYGYTF TGCGCCAGCAGCCAAGGGCTGACGCGTGCTGAATCTAACTATGGCTACACCTTC
TRBJ1-2 TRBV21-1 - - CASSHPRRQAANYGYTF TGTGCCAGCAGCCACCCGCGGAGACAGGCCGCTAACTATGGCTACACCTTC
TRBJ2-7 TRBV20-1 few TRBD2 CSAHRLAGGPQYF TGCAGTGCCCACAGGCTAGCGGGGGGCCCGCAGTACTTC